Listed here are 32 T cell receptor beta chains from one sample, sequenced in a study of cytomegalovirus exposure and HLA in healthy donors. PCR involved 60 Vbeta and 13 Jbeta primers. The method was immunoSEQ multiplex PCR; TCRdb's version includes in-frame clones alone and lacks a portion of them. The sample has 200,000 to 250,000 clones, roughly four fifths seen once. The sample was PBMCs. The receptor set was obtained from a woman aged 40-49 years in good health and CMV-seronegative.

The chain's CDR3 is CASSLDGSQDTQYF. For the CDR3, the DNA is TGTGCCAGCAGCTTAGACGGGTCTCAGGATACGCAGTATTTT. This chain connects TRBV7-9 to TRBJ2-3; D is ambiguous. The CDR3 has 14 amino acids. Germline assignment: CDR1 SEHNR and CDR2 FQNEAQ (reference sequence). Between the trimmed V and J ends, which lost 1 base and 6 bases, there was a span of 11 bases.

The chain uses TRBV30 and TRBJ1-3; D might be TRBD1 (5 bases). Germline assignment: CDR1 GTSNPN and CDR2 SVGIG (reference sequence). The CDR3 covers 15 residues. Deletions cut 0 bases from V and 1 base from J, with 10 bases between. The CDR3 sequence: CAWSVQAGSGNTIYF. The CDR3 DNA sequence: TGTGCCTGGAGTGTACAGGCAGGGTCTGGAAACACCATATATTTT.

The DNA of the CDR3 is TGTGCCAGCAGCTTAGAGGGGCAGGGCTTATATGGCTACACCTTC. This encodes CASSLEGQGLYGYTF. V usage is TRBV7-2 and J usage is TRBJ1-2, with a possible D match to TRBD1 (5 bases). CDR3 length equals 15 residues. Per the germline V gene, CDR1 is SGHTA and CDR2 is FQGNSA. Trimming shortened V by 1 base and J by 5 bases, and 14 bases separated the two germline ends. Variable domain in full (rest from reference TRBV7-2 and TRBJ1-2): GAGVSQSPSNKVTEKGKDVELRCDPISGHTALYWYRQSLGQGLEFLIYFQGNSAPDKSGLPSDRFSAERTGGSVSTLTIQRTQQEDSAVYLCASSLEGQGLYGYTFGSGTRLTVV.

This chain links TRBV27 with TRBJ2-7; TRBD2 might be the D (5 bases). The length of the CDR3 is 14 residues. Germline loops: CDR1 MNHEY, CDR2 SMNVEV (reference sequence). Deletions cut 5 bases from V and 0 bases from J, with 11 bases between. CDR3 protein: CASSPLASSYEQYF. The DNA for the CDR3 is TGTGCCAGCAGTCCGCTAGCCAGCTCCTACGAGCAGTACTTC.

The chain is built from TRBV6-5 and TRBJ1-2; D uncertain. CDR3 length equals 14 residues. The germline gives CDR1 MNHEY, CDR2 SVGAGI. V lost 7 bases to trimming and J lost 6 bases, with 18 bases between them. CDR3 sequence reads: CASTYEDGRNGYTF. As DNA, the CDR3 is TGTGCCAGCACCTACGAGGACGGGAGGAATGGCTACACCTTC.

The sample holds a few counts of this clone. The CDR3 DNA reads TGTGCCATCAGTGATTCTACAGGGGCCGGCGAAAAACTGTTTTTT. Amino acids: CAISDSTGAGEKLFF. This sequence joins TRBV10-3 and TRBJ1-4; 7 bases fit TRBD1. CDR1 ENHRY and CDR2 SYGVKD come from the germline V gene. V lost 3 bases, J lost 8 bases, and 9 bases stayed unmatched. The CDR3 runs to 15 residues.

The J gene is TRBJ2-1, the V gene TRBV7-2; 11 nucleotides line up with TRBD2. The CDR3 extends over 17 amino acids. The trim removed 0 bases at V and 5 bases at J, leaving 6 bases unmatched. CDR1 is SGHTA, CDR2 FQGNSA, per germline. CDR3 in amino acids: CASSLALLAGGHNEQFF. CDR3 nucleotides: TGTGCCAGCAGCTTAGCCCTCCTAGCGGGAGGTCACAATGAGCAGTTCTTC.

This clone was detected once. The chain joins TRBV30 to TRBJ1-6, with D tentatively TRBD1 (6 bases). CDR3 length equals 14 residues. Germline V lookup: CDR1 GTSNPN, CDR2 SVGIG (reference sequence). The V end was cut by 4 bases, the J end by 6 bases, with 13 bases between. The CDR3 region is CAWNRASVNSPLHF. The CDR3 DNA reads as TGTGCCTGGAACAGGGCGTCAGTTAATTCACCCCTCCACTTT.

The chain combines TRBV29-1 with TRBJ2-1; TRBD2 might be the D (6 bases). This CDR3 comprises 14 residues. Germline V gene sequence: CDR1 SQVTM, CDR2 ANQGSEA. V was cut by 0 bases and J by 10 bases, with 16 bases left in between. The CDR3 protein is CSVEDRETLGEQFF. The CDR3 DNA reads as TGCAGCGTTGAAGATCGGGAGACCCTGGGGGAGCAGTTCTTC.

This clone is a singleton in its sample. The V gene is TRBV27, the J gene TRBJ1-1; D is uncertain. Germline lookup yields CDR1 MNHEY and CDR2 SMNVEV (reference sequence). This CDR3 comprises 15 residues. With 3 bases removed from V and 4 bases from J, the gap between germline ends came to 15 bases. The DNA of the CDR3 is TGTGCCAGCAGTTTGTCACAGCTAACCGGCACTGAAGCTTTCTTT. It specifies CASSLSQLTGTEAFF.

In regard to this clone: The junction does not match germline at one end; this may be a read error. CDR3 sequence reads: CSSSLNPVQQFF. In DNA form, the CDR3 reads TGTTCCAGCAGCTTGAACCCAGTGCAACAGTTCTTC. This rearrangement joins TRBV7-9 to TRBJ2-1; no clear D gene. The CDR3 runs to 12 residues. Germline assignment: CDR1 SEHNR and CDR2 FQNEAQ (reference sequence).

The chain carries TRBV4-1 and TRBJ2-5; D gene ambiguous. The CDR3 is made up of 13 amino acids. Germline-derived CDR1 and CDR2 are MGHRA and YSYEKL. V was pared by 0 bases and J by 5 bases, with 7 bases between. This CDR3 is CASSQERWETQYF. The CDR3 coding sequence is TGCGCCAGCAGCCAAGAGAGGTGGGAGACCCAGTACTTC.

Remarks on this clone: Germline is not matched at one junction end, which may reflect a read error. The chain couples TRBV7-9 to TRBJ2-7; D possibly corresponds to TRBD1 (5 bases). Germline-derived CDR1 and CDR2 are SEHNR and FQNEAQ (reference sequence). The CDR3 is 19 residues long. The CDR3 region is CSSSPRAFADLESSYEQYF. The CDR3 nucleotides are TGTTCCAGCAGCCCCAGGGCCTTTGCGGATCTCGAGAGCTCCTACGAGCAGTACTTC.

This clone was detected a few times. The chain has TRBV10-1 and TRBJ1-1, with D possibly being TRBD1 (5 bases). Trimming cost V 6 bases and J 5 bases, with 13 bases left between them. CDR1 is WNHNN and CDR2 is SYGVQD in the germline V gene (reference sequence). The length of the CDR3 is 13 residues. CDR3 loop: CASRGTLGTEAFF. The CDR3 nucleotides read TGCGCCAGCAGGGGGACTTTGGGGACTGAAGCTTTCTTT.

The chain joins TRBV29-1 to TRBJ1-6; 7 nucleotides agree with TRBD1. The CDR3 runs to 19 residues. CDR1 SQVTM and CDR2 ANQGSEA come from the germline V gene. J gave up 6 bases and V 8 bases, and 25 bases lay outside the gene matches. The CDR3 here is CSLYRYNLRHRDSNSPLHF. The CDR3 DNA reads TGCAGCTTATACCGGTACAATTTGCGTCACCGGGACAGTAATTCACCCCTCCACTTT.

Concerning this clone itself: Other nucleotide sequences in the sample specify the same CDR3. This chain connects TRBV6-5 to TRBJ1-5; the D is unclear. The length of the CDR3 is 14 residues. In germline, CDR1 is MNHEY, CDR2 SVGAGI. V was cut by 0 bases and J by 4 bases, with 7 bases left in between. The CDR3 DNA reads TGTGCCAGCAGTTACTCCCCAGGAAATCAGCCCCAGCATTTT. Translating it yields CASSYSPGNQPQHF.

The rearrangement joins TRBV2 to TRBJ1-3; D is ambiguous. V was pared by 2 bases and J by 4 bases, with 9 bases between. Per the germline V gene, CDR1 is SNHLY and CDR2 is FYNNEI. This CDR3 region has 14 residues. The CDR3 DNA is TGTGCCAGCAGTGAATTCGGGGTCGGAAACACCATATATTTT. It yields the protein CASSEFGVGNTIYF.

This clone was counted a few times. The J gene is TRBJ2-3, the V gene TRBV6-6; the match to TRBD2 covers 9 bases. V dropped 6 bases and J dropped 6; count of bases not matched to a gene: 7. This CDR3 is built from 14 residues. Germline V CDR1 and CDR2: MNHNY, SVGAGI (reference sequence). CDR3: CASRGGGRADTQYF. As DNA, the CDR3 is TGTGCCAGCAGGGGGGGCGGGAGGGCGGATACGCAGTATTTT.

The J gene is TRBJ2-7, the V gene TRBV27; 7 nucleotides match TRBD1. The length of the CDR3 is 16 residues. CDR1 and CDR2 from the germline V gene are MNHEY and SMNVEV (reference sequence). V lost 5 bases and J lost 2; bases outside the gene matches: 12. The CDR3 protein is CASSITRGTYPYEQYF. CDR3 sequence (DNA): TGTGCCAGCAGTATCACCAGGGGGACCTACCCCTACGAGCAGTACTTC.

V and J are TRBV7-3 and TRBJ1-2; D is unclear. Germline lookup yields CDR1 SGHTA and CDR2 FQGTGA. Trimming took off 3 bases at V and 8 bases at J, with 13 bases between the two ends. CDR3 length equals 13 residues. CDR3 bases: TGTGCCAGCAGCTTCGCTACCGGGGAGGGCTACACCTTC. Translation: CASSFATGEGYTF.

This rearrangement joins TRBV5-1 to TRBJ2-7; possible D gene TRBD1, 5 bases. Germline CDR1 reads SGHRS; CDR2 reads YFSETQ. V was trimmed by 2 bases and J by 3 bases, leaving 12 bases between them. The CDR3 extends over 14 amino acids. The CDR3 loop reads CASSLGDVDYEQYF. The CDR3 nucleotides read TGCGCCAGCAGCTTAGGGGATGTGGACTACGAGCAGTACTTC.

The chain couples TRBV2 to TRBJ2-7; D is perhaps TRBD1 (5 bases). The CDR3 has 10 amino acids. Per germline, CDR1 SNHLY and CDR2 FYNNEI. Trimming took off 6 bases at V and 9 bases at J, with 9 bases between the two ends. CDR3 in amino acids: CASSTGRQYF. In DNA, the CDR3 is TGTGCCAGCAGCACAGGCAGGCAGTACTTC.

The chain carries TRBV4-1 and TRBJ2-2; no clear D gene. This CDR3 is 15 amino acids long. Trimming removed 4 bases at V and 6 bases at J, with 15 bases between. Germline-derived CDR1 and CDR2 are MGHRA and YSYEKL. CDR3 protein: CASSPQGVSAGELFF. CDR3 nucleotides: TGCGCCAGCAGCCCTCAAGGAGTTTCAGCCGGGGAGCTGTTTTTT.

The chain combines TRBV28 with TRBJ2-7; D not resolved. Germline V lookup: CDR1 MDHEN, CDR2 SYDVKM. CDR3 length: 11 residues. The V gene lost 3 bases and the J gene lost 5 bases, with 5 bases spanning the gap. The chain's CDR3 is CASSLAHEQYF. CDR3 coding DNA: TGTGCCAGCAGTTTGGCCCACGAGCAGTACTTC.

The chain carries TRBV7-9 and TRBJ1-5; no firm D call. V was clipped by 6 bases and J by 0 bases, with 12 bases between them. CDR1 SEHNR and CDR2 FQNEAQ come from the germline V gene (reference sequence). The CDR3 sequence is 15 residues long. CDR3 loop: CASSGEEYSNQPQHF. The CDR3 DNA reads as TGTGCCAGCAGTGGGGAGGAGTATAGCAATCAGCCCCAGCATTTT.

This clone has just a few counts. The chain combines TRBV6-1 with TRBJ2-7; 15 nucleotides agree with TRBD2. Trimming took 1 base from V and 3 from J; bases not matched to a gene: 1. CDR1 is MNHNS and CDR2 is SASEGT in the germline V gene. This CDR3 contains 16 residues. In DNA, the CDR3 is TGTGCCAGCAGTGAAGGGACTAGCGGGAGGGGCTACGAGCAGTACTTC. Protein: CASSEGTSGRGYEQYF.

This rearrangement joins TRBV6-4 to TRBJ2-5, with D possibly TRBD2 on 5 matching bases. V dropped 4 bases and J dropped 5 bases, with 11 bases sitting between them. Germline assignment: CDR1 MRHNA and CDR2 SNTAGT. The CDR3 loop spans 13 amino acids. The DNA of the CDR3 is TGTGCCAGCAGTGTGATCCCGGGGGAGACCCAGTACTTC. This translates into CASSVIPGETQYF.

The chain carries TRBV2 and TRBJ2-1; 9 bases fit TRBD2. The J segment lost 6 bases and the V segment lost 10 bases, leaving 10 bases of the junction unmatched. The CDR3 is made up of 14 amino acids. CDR1 and CDR2 (germline): SNHLY, FYNNEI. In nucleotides, the CDR3 is TGTGCCACCAATCCTAGCGGGGAGAGCAATGAGCAGTTCTTC. It is translated as CATNPSGESNEQFF.

The chain joins TRBV2 to TRBJ2-1, with TRBD2 matching over 8 bases. Germline V gene lookup returns CDR1 SNHLY and CDR2 FYNNEI. With 4 bases clipped from V and 2 bases from J, the junction kept 7 bases outside the gene matches. The CDR3 length is 16 residues. The CDR3 sequence is CASSGEVGRAYNEQFF. CDR3 sequence (DNA): TGTGCCAGCAGTGGAGAGGTCGGGAGGGCCTACAATGAGCAGTTCTTC.

The genes are TRBV10-1 and TRBJ2-7, with 7 bases lining up with TRBD1. V dropped 2 bases and J dropped 2; count of bases not matched to a gene: 0. CDR1 is WNHNN, CDR2 SYGVQD, per germline (reference sequence). The CDR3 runs to 13 residues. This chain's CDR3 is CASSEQGAYEQYF. The CDR3, as DNA: TGCGCCAGCAGTGAGCAGGGGGCCTACGAGCAGTACTTC.

The chain couples TRBV20-1 to TRBJ2-1; no clear D. From germline, CDR1 is DFQATT and CDR2 SNEGSKA (reference sequence). The length of the CDR3 is 10 residues. Deletions cut 3 bases from V and 6 bases from J, with 3 bases between. The CDR3 spells CSASINEQFF. CDR3 nucleotides: TGCAGTGCTAGCATCAATGAGCAGTTCTTC.

CDR3 loop: CAWSAAEAFF. CDR3 coding DNA: TGTGCCTGGAGTGCCGCTGAAGCTTTCTTT. The gene calls are TRBV30 and TRBJ1-1; D ambiguous. The V gene's germline CDR1 is GTSNPN and CDR2 SVGIG (reference sequence). There are 10 residues in the CDR3. The V gene lost 1 base and the J gene lost 6 bases, with 3 bases spanning the gap.